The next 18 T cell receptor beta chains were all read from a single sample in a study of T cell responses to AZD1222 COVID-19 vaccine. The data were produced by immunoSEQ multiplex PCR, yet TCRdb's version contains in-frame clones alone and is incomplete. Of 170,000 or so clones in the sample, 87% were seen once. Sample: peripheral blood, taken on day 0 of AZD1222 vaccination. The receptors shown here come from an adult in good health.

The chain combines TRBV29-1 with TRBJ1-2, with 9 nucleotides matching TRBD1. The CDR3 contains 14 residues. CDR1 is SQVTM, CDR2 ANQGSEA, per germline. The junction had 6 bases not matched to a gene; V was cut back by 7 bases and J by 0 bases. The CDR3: CSAVRTGANYGYTF. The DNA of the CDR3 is TGCAGCGCTGTAAGGACAGGGGCTAACTATGGCTACACCTTC.

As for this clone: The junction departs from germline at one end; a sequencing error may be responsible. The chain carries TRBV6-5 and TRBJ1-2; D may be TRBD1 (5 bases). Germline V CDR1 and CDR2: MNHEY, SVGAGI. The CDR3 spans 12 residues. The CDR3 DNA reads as TGTGCCGGCAGGGATCCTCGTGGTGGCTACACCTTC. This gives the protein CAGRDPRGGYTF.

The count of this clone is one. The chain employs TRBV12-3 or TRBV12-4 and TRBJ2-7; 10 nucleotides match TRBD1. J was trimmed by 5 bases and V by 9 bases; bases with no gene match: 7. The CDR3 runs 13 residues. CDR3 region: CASKGQGIDEQYF. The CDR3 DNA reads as TGTGCCAGTAAGGGACAGGGGATCGACGAGCAGTACTTC.

CDR3 in amino acids: CASSLQPGQNEKLFF. DNA of the CDR3: TGCGCCAGCAGCCTGCAACCGGGACAGAATGAAAAACTGTTTTTT. The chain links TRBV5-1 to TRBJ1-4, with TRBD1 matching over 7 bases. The CDR3 is made up of 15 amino acids. V gave up 4 bases and J gave up 5 bases; unmatched junction bases: 8. Germline-derived CDR1 and CDR2 are SGHRS and YFSETQ.

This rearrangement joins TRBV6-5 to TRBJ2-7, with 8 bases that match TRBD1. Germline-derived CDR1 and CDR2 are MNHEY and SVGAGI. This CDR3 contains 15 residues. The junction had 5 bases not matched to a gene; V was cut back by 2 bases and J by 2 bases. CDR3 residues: CASSYQGQAPYEQYF. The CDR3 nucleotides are TGTGCCAGCAGTTACCAGGGACAGGCTCCCTACGAGCAGTACTTC.

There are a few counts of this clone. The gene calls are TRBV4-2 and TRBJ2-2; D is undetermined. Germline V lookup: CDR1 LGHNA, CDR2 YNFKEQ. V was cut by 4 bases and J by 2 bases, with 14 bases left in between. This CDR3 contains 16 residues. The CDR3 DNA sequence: TGTGCCAGCAGCCGGAGCGCGAGCGCTAACACCGGGGAGCTGTTTTTT. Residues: CASSRSASANTGELFF.

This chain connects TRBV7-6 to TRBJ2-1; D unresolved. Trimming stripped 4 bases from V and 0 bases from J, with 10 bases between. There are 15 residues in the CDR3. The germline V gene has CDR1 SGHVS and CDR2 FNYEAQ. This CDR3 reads CASSSDASSYNEQFF. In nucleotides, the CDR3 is TGTGCCAGCAGCTCGGATGCCAGCTCCTACAATGAGCAGTTCTTC.

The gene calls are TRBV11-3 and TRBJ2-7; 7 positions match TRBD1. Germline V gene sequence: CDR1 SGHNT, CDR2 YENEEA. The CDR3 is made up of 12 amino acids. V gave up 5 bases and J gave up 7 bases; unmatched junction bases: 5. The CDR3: CASSPGQEEQYF. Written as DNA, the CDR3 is TGTGCCAGCAGCCCAGGACAGGAAGAGCAGTACTTC.

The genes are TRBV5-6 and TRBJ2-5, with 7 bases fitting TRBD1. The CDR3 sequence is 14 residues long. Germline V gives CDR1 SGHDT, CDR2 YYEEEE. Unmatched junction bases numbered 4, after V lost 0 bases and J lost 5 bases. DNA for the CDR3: TGTGCCAGCAGCTTGGACAGGGGTTTCGAGACCCAGTACTTC. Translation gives CASSLDRGFETQYF. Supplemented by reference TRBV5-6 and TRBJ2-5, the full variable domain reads DAGVTQSPTHLIKTRGQQVTLRCSPKSGHDTVSWYQQALGQGPQFIFQYYEEEERQRGNFPDRFSGHQFPNYSSELNVNALLLGDSALYLCASSLDRGFETQYFGPGTRLLVL.

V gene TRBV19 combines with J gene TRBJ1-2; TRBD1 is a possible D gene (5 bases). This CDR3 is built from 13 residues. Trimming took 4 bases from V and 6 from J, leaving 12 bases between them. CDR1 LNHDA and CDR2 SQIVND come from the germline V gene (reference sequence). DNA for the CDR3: TGTGCCAGTAGTACCCGGGGGGGAGATGGCTACACCTTC. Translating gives CASSTRGGDGYTF.

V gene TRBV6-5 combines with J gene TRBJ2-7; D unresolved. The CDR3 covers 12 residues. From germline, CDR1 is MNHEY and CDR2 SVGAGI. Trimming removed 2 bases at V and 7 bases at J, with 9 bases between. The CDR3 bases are TGTGCCAGCAGTTACCCACTGGAAGAGCAGTACTTC. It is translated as CASSYPLEEQYF.

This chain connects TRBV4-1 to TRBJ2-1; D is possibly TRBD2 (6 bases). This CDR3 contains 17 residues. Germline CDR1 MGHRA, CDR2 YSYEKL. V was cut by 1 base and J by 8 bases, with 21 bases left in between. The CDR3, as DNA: TGCGCCAGCAGCCAAGTTATCCCCCTCGGGAGAAAGTATGAGCAGTTCTTC. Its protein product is CASSQVIPLGRKYEQFF.

The CDR3: CASSPQEGDEQYF. CDR3 bases: TGTGCCAGCTCACCGCAGGAGGGGGACGAGCAGTACTTC. The rearrangement joins TRBV18 to TRBJ2-7, with D perhaps TRBD1 or TRBD2 (6 bases each). Trimming took off 3 bases at V and 5 bases at J, with 11 bases between the two ends. Germline-derived CDR1 and CDR2 are KGHSH and LQKENI. The CDR3 spans 13 residues.

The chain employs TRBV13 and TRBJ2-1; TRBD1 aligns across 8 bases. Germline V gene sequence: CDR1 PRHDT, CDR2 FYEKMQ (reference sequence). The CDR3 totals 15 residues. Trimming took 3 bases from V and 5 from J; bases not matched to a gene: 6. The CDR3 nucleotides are TGTGCCAGCAGCTTTAGGACAGGGTCCCACAATGAGCAGTTCTTC. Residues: CASSFRTGSHNEQFF. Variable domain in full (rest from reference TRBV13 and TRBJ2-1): AAGVIQSPRHLIKEKRETATLKCYPIPRHDTVYWYQQGPGQDPQFLISFYEKMQSDKGSIPDRFSAQQFSDYHSELNMSSLELGDSALYFCASSFRTGSHNEQFFGPGTRLTVL.

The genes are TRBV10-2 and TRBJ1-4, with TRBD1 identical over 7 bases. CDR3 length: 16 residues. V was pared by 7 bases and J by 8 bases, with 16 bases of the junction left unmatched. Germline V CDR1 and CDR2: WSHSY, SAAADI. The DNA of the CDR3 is TGCGCCAGCAACGGGCGAGGGGGCCCTCCGGGAGAAAAACTGTTTTTT. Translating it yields CASNGRGGPPGEKLFF.

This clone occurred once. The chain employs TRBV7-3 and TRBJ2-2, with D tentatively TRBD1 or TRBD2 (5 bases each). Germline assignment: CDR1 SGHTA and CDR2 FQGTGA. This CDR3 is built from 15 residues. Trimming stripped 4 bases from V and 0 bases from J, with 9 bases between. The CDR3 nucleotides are TGTGCCAGCAGCTCGGGACGGACGAACACCGGGGAGCTGTTTTTT. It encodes CASSSGRTNTGELFF.

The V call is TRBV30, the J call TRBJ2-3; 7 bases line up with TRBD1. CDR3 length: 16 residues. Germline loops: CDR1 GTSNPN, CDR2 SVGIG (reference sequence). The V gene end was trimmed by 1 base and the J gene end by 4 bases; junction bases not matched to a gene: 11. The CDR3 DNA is TGTGCCTGGAGTGGAGGTACCAGGGGGATTTCAGATACGCAGTATTTT. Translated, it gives CAWSGGTRGISDTQYF.

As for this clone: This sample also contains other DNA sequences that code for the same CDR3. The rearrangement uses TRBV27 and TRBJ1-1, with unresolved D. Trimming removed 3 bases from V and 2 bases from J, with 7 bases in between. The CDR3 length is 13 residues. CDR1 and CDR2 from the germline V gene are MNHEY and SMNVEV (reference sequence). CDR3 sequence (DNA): TGTGCCAGCAGTTTGGGCAGAAACACTGAAGCTTTCTTT. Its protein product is CASSLGRNTEAFF.